Listed below are T cell receptor beta chains from one sample, sequenced in a study of cytomegalovirus exposure and HLA in healthy donors. Clones were sequenced by immunoSEQ multiplex PCR, and TCRdb holds only the in-frame ones, with some missing. The sample shows 120,000 or so clones, more than 70% of them seen only once. Sample: PBMCs. These TCRs come from a woman aged 45 to 65 in good health and CMV-seropositive. CDR3s include the opening cysteine and the closing phenylalanine or tryptophan. Each record gives: J gene, D gene, clone size, V gene, CDR3 DNA, CDR3 protein. A D gene is named only where the DNA matches it firmly. Some rows mark clone size as missing; the rest say once, few, many or name a class of expanded clone.

J: TRBJ1-2; D: -; size: few; V: TRBV10-3; DNA: TGTGCCATCAGTGAGACGAGCAGGGGTGATGGCTACACCTTC; CDR3: CAISETSRGDGYTF
J: TRBJ2-1; D: TRBD2; size: few; V: TRBV10-3; DNA: TGTGCCACTTACGGGGGACTAGCGGGAGGGGGGGGTAATGAGCAGTTCTTC; CDR3: CATYGGLAGGGGNEQFF
J: TRBJ2-1; D: -; size: -; V: TRBV2; DNA: TGTGCCAGCAGTGAATGGCAGGATGAGCAGTTCTTC; CDR3: CASSEWQDEQFF
J: TRBJ1-2; D: TRBD1; size: -; V: TRBV6-5; DNA: TGTGCCAGCAGGCCTACAGGGGGGAACTATGGCTACACCTTC; CDR3: CASRPTGGNYGYTF
J: TRBJ2-1; D: -; size: -; V: TRBV30; DNA: TGTGCCTGGAGTGTCGGGCCCGGGGATGAGCAGTTCTTC; CDR3: CAWSVGPGDEQFF
J: TRBJ2-3; D: TRBD2; size: -; V: TRBV18; DNA: TGTGCCAGCTCAAGGACTAGCGGGGGGGCTGGAGATACGCAGTATTTT; CDR3: CASSRTSGGAGDTQYF
J: TRBJ2-2; D: -; size: -; V: TRBV7-9; DNA: TGTGCCAGCAGGGGCAACACCGGGGAGCTGTTTTTT; CDR3: CASRGNTGELFF
J: TRBJ2-7; D: -; size: -; V: TRBV5-6; DNA: TGTGCCAGCAGCTTGGTCCCCTACGAGCAGTACTTC; CDR3: CASSLVPYEQYF
J: TRBJ1-2; D: -; size: few; V: TRBV6-1; DNA: TGTGCCAGCAGGCCGGGTACTAACTATGGCTACACCTTC; CDR3: CASRPGTNYGYTF
J: TRBJ2-7; D: -; size: -; V: TRBV6-1; DNA: TGTGCCAGCAGTGACCCGGTGCAGGGAAGCGACTACGAGCAGTACTTC; CDR3: CASSDPVQGSDYEQYF
J: TRBJ1-6; D: -; size: few; V: TRBV7-2; DNA: TGTGCCAGCAGCGAACGGGGCTCCTATAATTCACCCCTCCACTTT; CDR3: CASSERGSYNSPLHF
J: TRBJ2-3; D: TRBD1; size: -; V: TRBV5-4; DNA: TGTGCCAGCCCCCACCTGACAGGGCAAGATACGCAGTATTTT; CDR3: CASPHLTGQDTQYF
J: TRBJ1-3; D: -; size: -; V: TRBV2; DNA: TGTGCCAGCAAAACAGGGATCTCTGGAAACACCATATATTTT; CDR3: CASKTGISGNTIYF
J: TRBJ2-7; D: -; size: -; V: TRBV27; DNA: TGTGCCAGCAGTTTACAGGGGCCACGAGGCGAGCAGTACTTC; CDR3: CASSLQGPRGEQYF
J: TRBJ2-3; D: TRBD2; size: once; V: TRBV4-1; DNA: TGCGCCAGCAGCCGTTACCTGGGGGGGACCGGCACAGATACGCAGTATTTT; CDR3: CASSRYLGGTGTDTQYF
J: TRBJ2-1; D: TRBD2; size: -; V: TRBV30; DNA: TGTGCCTGGAGTCGACTAGCGGGTTCCTACAATGAGCAGTTCTTC; CDR3: CAWSRLAGSYNEQFF
J: TRBJ1-1; D: -; size: -; V: TRBV7-9; DNA: TGTGCCAGCAGCCAGACAGGGAACACTGAAGCTTTCTTT; CDR3: CASSQTGNTEAFF
J: TRBJ1-1; D: -; size: -; V: TRBV7-2; DNA: TGTGCCAGCAGCTTAGTCGGTTGGAACACTGAAGCTTTCTTT; CDR3: CASSLVGWNTEAFF
J: TRBJ2-7; D: -; size: -; V: TRBV7-8; DNA: TGTGCCAGCAGCTTAGAAGGTAGCGGCTATTATTCCTACGAGCAGTACTTC; CDR3: CASSLEGSGYYSYEQYF
J: TRBJ2-7; D: TRBD2; size: -; V: TRBV5-6; DNA: TGTGCCAGCAGCTCCGGGCCTTTAGCGGGGACCTACGAGCAGTACTTC; CDR3: CASSSGPLAGTYEQYF
J: TRBJ2-1; D: TRBD2; size: few; V: TRBV9; DNA: TGTGCCAGCAGCGCCCGCCTAGCGGAGGGGAATGAGCAGTTCTTC; CDR3: CASSARLAEGNEQFF
J: TRBJ2-7; D: TRBD1; size: -; V: TRBV7-2; DNA: TGTGCCAGCAGCTGGACAACAGGGGTCCCCTACGAGCAGTACTTC; CDR3: CASSWTTGVPYEQYF
J: TRBJ2-2; D: -; size: -; V: TRBV23-1; DNA: TGCGCCAGCAGTCAGGACAGCTACACCGGGGAGCTGTTTTTT; CDR3: CASSQDSYTGELFF
J: TRBJ1-2; D: -; size: -; V: TRBV2; DNA: TGTGCCAGCCCGACAGGTTATGGCTACACCTTC; CDR3: CASPTGYGYTF
J: TRBJ2-2; D: -; size: -; V: TRBV2; DNA: TGTGCCACGGGGTGGCGGGGGAACACCGGGGAGCTGTTTTTT; CDR3: CATGWRGNTGELFF
J: TRBJ2-1; D: TRBD2; size: few; V: TRBV6-1; DNA: TGTGCCAGCAGTGGGCCTAGCGGGAGCTCCTACAATGAGCAGTTCTTC; CDR3: CASSGPSGSSYNEQFF
J: TRBJ2-5; D: -; size: -; V: TRBV5-1; DNA: TGCGCCAGCAGCTTGGTTACCATGGAGGAGACCCAGTACTTC; CDR3: CASSLVTMEETQYF
J: TRBJ2-7; D: TRBD1; size: -; V: TRBV14; DNA: TGTGCCAGCAGCCGGATGACAGGGGGCGTCTACGAGCAGTACTTC; CDR3: CASSRMTGGVYEQYF
J: TRBJ2-1; D: TRBD2; size: -; V: TRBV2; DNA: TGTGCCAGCAGTCCCGGGACTAGCCCTTACAATGAGCAGTTCTTC; CDR3: CASSPGTSPYNEQFF
J: TRBJ2-3; D: TRBD2; size: -; V: TRBV10-3; DNA: TGTGCCATCAGTGAGCGACGGCGAGGTAGCGGGGGGCGCCCAGGTTACACAGATACGCAGTATTTT; CDR3: CAISERRRGSGGRPGYTDTQYF
J: TRBJ2-1; D: -; size: once; V: TRBV11-2; DNA: TGTGCCAGCAGCTTATCTTATGAGCAGTTCTTC; CDR3: CASSLSYEQFF
J: TRBJ2-1; D: -; size: -; V: TRBV29-1; DNA: TGCAGCGCCAATCCCCTAACGGGTCGATCCTACAATGAGCAGTTCTTC; CDR3: CSANPLTGRSYNEQFF
J: TRBJ2-3; D: -; size: -; V: TRBV5-1; DNA: TGCGCCAGCAGCTTAGGCAGCGCAGATACGCAGTATTTT; CDR3: CASSLGSADTQYF
J: TRBJ2-2; D: -; size: -; V: TRBV5-1; DNA: TGCGCCAGCAGCCCGGGACTGAACACCGGGGAGCTGTTTTTT; CDR3: CASSPGLNTGELFF
J: TRBJ1-2; D: -; size: -; V: TRBV19; DNA: TGTGCCAGTAGTATAAGGGAGGGCTATGGCTACACCTTC; CDR3: CASSIREGYGYTF
J: TRBJ2-7; D: TRBD1; size: -; V: TRBV5-1; DNA: TGCGCCAGCAGCCCGCGAACCCCGGGACAGGGGAGCGAGCAGTACTTC; CDR3: CASSPRTPGQGSEQYF
J: TRBJ2-5; D: -; size: -; V: TRBV4-2; DNA: TGTGCCAGCAGCCAAGTCTCCACACAAGAGACCCAGTACTTC; CDR3: CASSQVSTQETQYF
J: TRBJ2-1; D: TRBD2; size: -; V: TRBV4-3; DNA: TGCGCCAGCAGCCGGGCAGCGGGAGTTGAGAACTCCTACAATGAGCAGTTCTTC; CDR3: CASSRAAGVENSYNEQFF
J: TRBJ2-6; D: -; size: -; V: TRBV6-1; DNA: TGTGCCAGCAGTGCAGGGTGGGCCAACGTCCTGACTTTC; CDR3: CASSAGWANVLTF
J: TRBJ1-6; D: -; size: -; V: TRBV30; DNA: TGTGCCGTACGGGTATCTAATAATTCACCCCTCCACTTT; CDR3: CAVRVSNNSPLHF
J: TRBJ1-2; D: TRBD1; size: once; V: TRBV7-2; DNA: TGTGCCAGCAGCCCGGACAGGGGGTTTTATGGCTACACCTTC; CDR3: CASSPDRGFYGYTF
J: TRBJ1-1; D: TRBD1; size: few; V: TRBV4-2; DNA: TGTGCCAGCAGCCTGGGGGACAGATCCACTGAAGCTTTCTTT; CDR3: CASSLGDRSTEAFF
J: TRBJ1-2; D: -; size: -; V: TRBV7-8; DNA: TGTGCCAGCACCCCTAGGAGACAGCTTCCTAACTATGGCTACACCTTC; CDR3: CASTPRRQLPNYGYTF
J: TRBJ2-5; D: -; size: -; V: TRBV30; DNA: TGTGCCTGGAACAGGGGGGGCGGGACCCAGTACTTC; CDR3: CAWNRGGGTQYF
J: TRBJ2-7; D: -; size: -; V: TRBV6-4; DNA: TGTGCCAGCCCCTTGCACAGGGCCTACGAGCAGTACTTC; CDR3: CASPLHRAYEQYF
J: TRBJ2-1; D: TRBD2; size: -; V: TRBV19; DNA: TGTGCCAGTAGTATGGGGCGGGGGGACTGGAATGAGCAGTTCTTC; CDR3: CASSMGRGDWNEQFF
J: TRBJ2-7; D: -; size: few; V: TRBV4-2; DNA: TGTGCCAGCAGCCAAGCCCCAGGGGACGAGCAGTACTTC; CDR3: CASSQAPGDEQYF
J: TRBJ1-4; D: TRBD1; size: -; V: TRBV15; DNA: TGTGCCACCAGCCGAGAATCTTTTGAACAATCCTGGGACAGGGGGGAAAAACTGTTTTTT; CDR3: CATSRESFEQSWDRGEKLFF
J: TRBJ2-3; D: TRBD2; size: -; V: TRBV2; DNA: TGTGCCAGCAGTTTCCTAGCGGGAGGTGCGGATACGCAGTATTTT; CDR3: CASSFLAGGADTQYF
J: TRBJ2-1; D: -; size: -; V: TRBV7-3; DNA: TGTGCCAGCAGTTACCAGGGCAGCTCCTACAATGAGCAGTTCTTC; CDR3: CASSYQGSSYNEQFF
J: TRBJ2-7; D: TRBD1; size: once; V: TRBV5-4; DNA: TGTGCCAGCAGCGACACTTCAGGGGGTTCCTACTACGAGCAGTACTTC; CDR3: CASSDTSGGSYYEQYF